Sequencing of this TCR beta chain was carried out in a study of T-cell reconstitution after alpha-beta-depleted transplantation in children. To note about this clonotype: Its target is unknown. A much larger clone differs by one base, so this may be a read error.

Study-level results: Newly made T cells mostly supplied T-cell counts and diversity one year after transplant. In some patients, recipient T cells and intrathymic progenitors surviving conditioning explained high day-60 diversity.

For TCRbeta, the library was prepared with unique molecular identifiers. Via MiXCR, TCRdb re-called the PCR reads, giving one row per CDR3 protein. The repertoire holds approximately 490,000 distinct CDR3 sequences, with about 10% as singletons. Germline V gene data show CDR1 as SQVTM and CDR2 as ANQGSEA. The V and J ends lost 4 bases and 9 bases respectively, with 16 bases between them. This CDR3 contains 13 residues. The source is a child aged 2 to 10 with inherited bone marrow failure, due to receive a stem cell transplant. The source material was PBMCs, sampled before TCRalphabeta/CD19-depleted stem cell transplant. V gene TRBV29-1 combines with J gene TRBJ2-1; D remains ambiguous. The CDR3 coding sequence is TGCAGCGTTGGGGGTAAGGTCCTCAGTGAGCAGTTCTTC. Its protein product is CSVGGKVLSEQFF.